One sample yielded the 22 T cell receptor beta chains listed below, sequenced in a study of blood T cells in healthy people across ages. Next came a second PCR, run for about 6 to 12 cycles, which used a sample-barcoded 5' primer along with a J-beta primer mix. TCRdb independently ran MiXCR on the 5' RACE reads; one entry per CDR3 protein. The sample consists of about 1.4 million distinct CDR3 sequences, around 55% of them appearing once. Sequencing was performed on blood. The source of these receptors is a man younger than 35 in good health.

This chain joins TRBV4-2 and TRBJ2-1; D is unclear. V lost 1 base, J lost 6 bases, and 10 bases lay in between. There are 14 residues in the CDR3. Per germline, CDR1 LGHNA and CDR2 YNFKEQ. In DNA form, the CDR3 reads TGTGCCAGCAGCCAAGTTTCCGGAATCAATGAGCAGTTCTTC. It specifies CASSQVSGINEQFF.

The chain links TRBV4-1 to TRBJ2-3, with 10 bases matching TRBD1. The CDR3 has 16 amino acids. J was trimmed by 0 bases and V by 4 bases; bases with no gene match: 4. Germline V lookup: CDR1 MGHRA, CDR2 YSYEKL. The CDR3 coding sequence is TGCGCCAGCAGCCTCCAGGGACAGGGGAGCACAGATACGCAGTATTTT. It specifies CASSLQGQGSTDTQYF.

The chain carries TRBV6-1 and TRBJ2-7; 11 nucleotides match TRBD2. Looked up from germline, CDR1 is MNHNS and CDR2 is SASEGT. V gave up 2 bases and J gave up 7 bases; unmatched junction bases: 13. The CDR3 runs to 17 residues. The CDR3: CASSELRLAGIMNEQYF. In DNA, the CDR3 is TGTGCCAGCAGTGAATTGAGACTAGCGGGAATCATGAATGAGCAGTACTTC.

The chain combines TRBV15 with TRBJ1-5; TRBD1 agrees at 9 bases. The germline CDR1 and CDR2 sequences are LNHNV and YYDKDF (reference sequence). The CDR3 is 15 amino acids. The trim removed 1 base at V and 7 bases at J, leaving 5 bases unmatched. In nucleotides, the CDR3 is TGTGCCACCAGCAGAGGTGGACAGGGGATACAGCCCCAGCATTTT. Residues: CATSRGGQGIQPQHF. The full variable domain, in which reference TRBV15 and TRBJ1-5 provide the parts outside the CDR3, is DAMVIQNPRYQVTQFGKPVTLSCSQTLNHNVMYWYQQKSSQAPKLLFHYYDKDFNNEADTPDNFQSRRPNTSFCFLDIRSPGLGDTAMYLCATSRGGQGIQPQHFGDGTRLSIL.

The J gene is TRBJ1-1, the V gene TRBV4-2; D ambiguous. This CDR3 contains 14 residues. V lost 0 bases, J lost 0 bases, and 5 bases lay in between. CDR1 is LGHNA and CDR2 is YNFKEQ in the germline V gene. CDR3 region: CASSQEMVNTEAFF. CDR3 bases: TGTGCCAGCAGCCAAGAGATGGTGAACACTGAAGCTTTCTTT.

J is TRBJ2-7 and V is TRBV6-2 or TRBV6-3; D gene uncertain. Germline V gene lookup returns CDR1 MNHEY and CDR2 SVGEGT. V was shortened by 2 bases and J by 2 bases, with 16 bases between the two germline ends. This CDR3 spans 16 amino acids. In DNA form, the CDR3 reads TGTGCCAGCAGTTACGGTTTGGGCAGGCCAACCTACGAGCAGTACTTC. Its translation is CASSYGLGRPTYEQYF.

This chain links TRBV29-1 with TRBJ1-1; D possibly corresponds to TRBD1 (5 bases). The CDR3 loop spans 16 amino acids. Germline lookup yields CDR1 SQVTM and CDR2 ANQGSEA. The ends were cut back, 6 bases at V and 1 base at J, with 21 bases in the middle. This CDR3 reads CSVAIPLDTKNTEAFF. The CDR3 DNA reads TGCAGCGTCGCCATACCCCTGGACACCAAGAACACTGAAGCTTTCTTT.

The chain links TRBV25-1 to TRBJ2-3; tentatively, D is TRBD2 (6 bases). The V gene lost 3 bases and the J gene lost 3 bases, with 16 bases spanning the gap. Germline loops: CDR1 MGHDK, CDR2 SYGVNS. This CDR3 spans 16 amino acids. The CDR3 bases are TGTGCCAGCAGTGAGAGACTAGGTTCGGATACAGATACGCAGTATTTT. This translates into CASSERLGSDTDTQYF. Drawing the rest from reference TRBV25-1 and TRBJ2-3, the complete variable domain is EADIYQTPRYLVIGTGKKITLECSQTMGHDKMYWYQQDPGMELHLIHYSYGVNSTEKGDLSSESTVSRIRTEHFPLTLESARPSHTSQYLCASSERLGSDTDTQYFGPGTRLTVL.

The CDR3: CASSYSYRGGIYEQYF. CDR3 nucleotide sequence: TGTGCCAGCAGTTACTCCTACAGGGGGGGAATCTACGAGCAGTACTTC. The chain carries TRBV27 and TRBJ2-7; the D gene is possibly TRBD1 (8 bases). Germline-derived CDR1 and CDR2 are MNHEY and SMNVEV (reference sequence). The CDR3 is 16 amino acids. With 4 bases removed from V and 3 bases from J, the gap between germline ends came to 19 bases.

The chain employs TRBV5-1 and TRBJ2-1; D gene unclear. CDR1 and CDR2 from the germline V gene are SGHRS and YFSETQ. CDR3 length equals 14 residues. V shed 0 bases and J shed 5 bases, with 9 bases lying between them. The DNA for the CDR3 is TGCGCCAGCAGCTTGGCCGTCAGCAACAATGAGCAGTTCTTC. This sequence encodes CASSLAVSNNEQFF.

The chain recombines TRBV27 with TRBJ2-3; 9 nucleotides line up with TRBD1. J was trimmed by 4 bases and V by 6 bases; bases with no gene match: 8. The germline CDR1 and CDR2 sequences are MNHEY and SMNVEV (reference sequence). The CDR3 length is 15 residues. The CDR3 DNA reads TGTGCCAGCAGCCTACAGGGGGCAGTATCAGATACGCAGTATTTT. It codes for CASSLQGAVSDTQYF.

This clonotype was found a few times. The chain links TRBV6-6 to TRBJ1-2; unclear D gene. V lost 4 bases, J lost 4 bases, and 4 bases lay in between. The germline CDR1 and CDR2 sequences are MNHNY and SVGAGI (reference sequence). CDR3 length equals 11 residues. CDR3 region: CASSWPYGYTF. Written as DNA, the CDR3 is TGTGCCAGCAGTTGGCCCTATGGCTACACCTTC.

This chain connects TRBV6-2 or TRBV6-3 to TRBJ2-7; 10 bases agree with TRBD1. Germline CDR1 MNHEY, CDR2 SVGEGT. This CDR3 contains 15 residues. The junction had 6 bases not matched to a gene; V was cut back by 5 bases and J by 2 bases. The CDR3 DNA reads as TGTGCCAGCAGTCCCGGGACAGGGGTCCCCTACGAGCAGTACTTC. It codes for CASSPGTGVPYEQYF.

This rearrangement joins TRBV7-9 to TRBJ2-4; D uncertain. The closer fit of TRBJ2-7 to the DNA end suggests the J call may be wrong. Germline assignment: CDR1 SEHNR and CDR2 FQNEAQ (reference sequence). The CDR3 sequence is 14 residues long. The CDR3 spells CASSLKAPPYEQYF. CDR3 nucleotide sequence: TGTGCCAGCAGCTTAAAGGCCCCCCCCTACGAGCAGTACTTC.

This rearrangement joins TRBV15 to TRBJ2-7, with a tentative D call TRBD1 (5 bases). This CDR3 has 14 residues. Trimming left V 4 bases short and J 3 bases short, with 13 bases between. The V gene's germline CDR1 is LNHNV and CDR2 YYDKDF (reference sequence). For the CDR3, the DNA is TGTGCCACCAGCACCGTGGACAAAAACTACGAGCAGTACTTC. Translating gives CATSTVDKNYEQYF. Full variable domain (rest looked up from reference TRBV15 and TRBJ2-7): DAMVIQNPRYQVTQFGKPVTLSCSQTLNHNVMYWYQQKSSQAPKLLFHYYDKDFNNEADTPDNFQSRRPNTSFCFLDIRSPGLGDTAMYLCATSTVDKNYEQYFGPGTRLTVT.

This clonotype was seen more than once but under ten times. The V gene is TRBV2, the J gene TRBJ1-1, with D perhaps matching TRBD1 (6 bases). The length of the CDR3 is 14 residues. Trimming took off 2 bases at V and 4 bases at J, with 11 bases between the two ends. Germline V gene lookup returns CDR1 SNHLY and CDR2 FYNNEI. Written as DNA, the CDR3 is TGTGCCAGCAGTGAACAGGGGCCGGGCACTGAAGCTTTCTTT. Protein: CASSEQGPGTEAFF.

The chain links TRBV2 to TRBJ2-4; TRBD1 is a possible D gene (6 bases). The end of the DNA aligns better with TRBJ2-7, so the J call may be wrong. This CDR3 contains 15 residues. Per the germline V gene, CDR1 is SNHLY and CDR2 is FYNNEI. DNA of the CDR3: TGTGCCAGCAGGGGGTACAGGGAGCAAGGCTACGAGCAGTACTTC. This translates into CASRGYREQGYEQYF.

V usage is TRBV28 and J usage is TRBJ2-5, with D possibly called TRBD1 or TRBD2 (7 bases each). Trimming stripped 3 bases from V and 3 bases from J, with 14 bases between. This CDR3 spans 15 amino acids. Looked up from germline, CDR1 is MDHEN and CDR2 is SYDVKM. The CDR3 DNA reads as TGTGCCAGCAGTTTGGGGGGGACAGTCGAAGAGACCCAGTACTTC. Its translation is CASSLGGTVEETQYF.

CDR3 amino acids: CASSFGTRSYNEQFF. As DNA, the CDR3 is TGTGCCAGCAGTTTTGGGACCCGCTCCTACAATGAGCAGTTCTTC. The chain has TRBV12-3 or TRBV12-4 and TRBJ2-1; the D gene could be TRBD1 or TRBD2 (5 bases each). The CDR3 runs to 15 residues. V dropped 3 bases and J dropped 0 bases, with 9 bases sitting between them.

V is TRBV12-3 or TRBV12-4 and J is TRBJ2-1; D is uncertain. The CDR3 has 16 amino acids. The ends were cut back, 0 bases at V and 5 bases at J, with 14 bases in the middle. For the CDR3, the DNA is TGTGCCAGCAGTTTAGCGCGGAGAAGGGCTAACAATGAGCAGTTCTTC. Protein: CASSLARRRANNEQFF.

The rearrangement joins TRBV20-1 to TRBJ2-3; 8 bases are a match to TRBD2. This CDR3 region has 12 residues. Germline CDR1 and CDR2: DFQATT and SNEGSKA (reference sequence). V dropped 8 bases and J dropped 1; count of bases not matched to a gene: 2. The chain's CDR3 is CSRAGGTDTQYF. The DNA for the CDR3 is TGCAGTCGAGCGGGGGGCACAGATACGCAGTATTTT.

The rearrangement uses TRBV4-3 and TRBJ2-4; a possible D gene is TRBD1 (6 bases). The V and J ends lost 0 bases and 0 bases respectively, with 12 bases between them. This CDR3 contains 17 residues. Germline loops: CDR1 LGHNA, CDR2 YSLEER. CDR3 sequence reads: CASSQEYRELAKNIQYF. The CDR3, as DNA: TGCGCCAGCAGCCAAGAATACAGGGAACTAGCCAAAAACATTCAGTACTTC.